The 9 T cell receptor beta chains below come from one sample, sequenced in a study of spatial heterogeneity in lung cancer. Stated time point: sample taken at primary tumor resection. Each CDR3 protein gets one entry after TCRdb re-called the 5' RACE reads with MiXCR. The sample yields tens of thousands of distinct CDR3 sequences, approximately 12% seen once. The specimen was PBMCs, collected at surgery. The source of these receptors is a male donor with early-stage non-small cell lung cancer.

Written as DNA, the CDR3 is TGTGCCAGCAGGGGACGGTTGAACACCGGGGAGCTGTTTTTT. It specifies CASRGRLNTGELFF. The J gene is TRBJ2-2, the V gene TRBV12-3 or TRBV12-4; either TRBD1 or TRBD2 may fit D (5 bases each). This CDR3 is 14 amino acids long. Trimming took 6 bases from V and 1 from J, leaving 9 bases between them.

The chain recombines TRBV18 with TRBJ2-1; no clear D. Per germline, CDR1 KGHSH and CDR2 LQKENI. There are 13 residues in the CDR3. The ends were cut back, 0 bases at V and 3 bases at J, with 3 bases in the middle. CDR3 residues: CASSPPHYNEQFF. CDR3 DNA sequence: TGTGCCAGCTCACCACCCCACTACAATGAGCAGTTCTTC.

This clonotype was found a few times. The chain is built from TRBV5-1 and TRBJ2-1, with 11 bases identical to TRBD2. This CDR3 has 16 residues. The ends lost 3 bases at V and 7 bases at J; junction bases unmatched: 9. Germline CDR1 is SGHRS and CDR2 is YFSETQ. The CDR3 reads CASSWTGTSGGNEQFF. The CDR3, as DNA: TGCGCCAGCAGCTGGACCGGGACTAGCGGAGGAAATGAGCAGTTCTTC.

This clonotype was seen a handful of times. J is TRBJ1-6 and V is TRBV27, with 11 bases aligning to TRBD1. Trimming took 0 bases from V and 10 from J; bases not matched to a gene: 2. The germline gives CDR1 MNHEY, CDR2 SMNVEV (reference sequence). The CDR3 is made up of 15 amino acids. CDR3 DNA sequence: TGTGCCAGCAGTTTATCGGACAGGGGGCGATCACCCCTCCACTTT. Translating gives CASSLSDRGRSPLHF.

This clonotype was seen at least ten times. V and J are TRBV15 and TRBJ2-2; D is unclear. Germline CDR1 is LNHNV and CDR2 is YYDKDF (reference sequence). V lost 7 bases to trimming and J lost 0 bases, with 9 bases between them. This CDR3 comprises 14 residues. The CDR3, as DNA: TGTGCCACCACGGGTTCTCCGAACACCGGGGAGCTGTTTTTT. Translating gives CATTGSPNTGELFF.

This chain uses TRBV20-1 with TRBJ1-1; 10 nucleotides align to TRBD1. There are 12 residues in the CDR3. CDR1 is DFQATT, CDR2 SNEGSKA, per germline (reference sequence). CDR3 amino acids: CKTDRGDTEAFF. The CDR3 DNA reads TGCAAAACGGACAGGGGGGACACTGAAGCTTTCTTT.

In its sample, this clonotype was seen a few times. The chain couples TRBV14 to TRBJ2-3, with 13 bases fitting TRBD2. This CDR3 has 18 residues. Germline assignment: CDR1 SGHDN and CDR2 FVKESK. The trim removed 5 bases at V and 0 bases at J, leaving 8 bases unmatched. The CDR3 DNA sequence: TGTGCCAGCAGCACCGGGACTAGCGGGGCTTTCAGCACAGATACGCAGTATTTT. Its translation: CASSTGTSGAFSTDTQYF.

This clonotype has a handful of counts. This rearrangement joins TRBV19 to TRBJ1-2; 7 bases are a match to TRBD1. Germline values: CDR1 LNHDA, CDR2 SQIVND (reference sequence). The CDR3 has 13 residues. V gave up 9 bases and J gave up 5 bases; unmatched junction bases: 9. The CDR3 DNA reads TGTGCCAGCCGGGGGGCAGGGGGATATGGCTACACCTTC. Translating gives CASRGAGGYGYTF. Supplemented by reference TRBV19 and TRBJ1-2, the full variable domain reads DGGITQSPKYLFRKEGQNVTLSCEQNLNHDAMYWYRQDPGQGLRLIYYSQIVNDFQKGDIAEGYSVSREKKESFPLTVTSAQKNPTAFYLCASRGAGGYGYTFGSGTRLTVV.

The V call is TRBV7-9, the J call TRBJ1-2, with TRBD1 identical over 7 bases. The germline V gene encodes CDR1 SEHNR and CDR2 FQNEAQ (reference sequence). The junction had 5 bases not matched to a gene; V was cut back by 0 bases and J by 1 base. The CDR3 is 16 amino acids. The CDR3 sequence is CASSLAPGGGNYGYTF. The CDR3 coding sequence is TGTGCCAGCAGCTTAGCGCCAGGGGGAGGTAACTATGGCTACACCTTC.